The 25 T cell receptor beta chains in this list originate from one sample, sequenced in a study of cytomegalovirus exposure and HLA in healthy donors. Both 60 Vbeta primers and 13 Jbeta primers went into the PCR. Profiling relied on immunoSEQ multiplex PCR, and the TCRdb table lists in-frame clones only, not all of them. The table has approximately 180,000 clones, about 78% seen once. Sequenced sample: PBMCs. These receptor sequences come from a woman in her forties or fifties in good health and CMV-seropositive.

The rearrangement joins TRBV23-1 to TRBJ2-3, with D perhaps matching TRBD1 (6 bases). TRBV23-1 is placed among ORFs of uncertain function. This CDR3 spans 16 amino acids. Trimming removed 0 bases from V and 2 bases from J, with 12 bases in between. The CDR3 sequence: CASSQSGQGYTDTQYF. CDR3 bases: TGCGCCAGCAGTCAATCGGGGCAGGGGTACACAGATACGCAGTATTTT.

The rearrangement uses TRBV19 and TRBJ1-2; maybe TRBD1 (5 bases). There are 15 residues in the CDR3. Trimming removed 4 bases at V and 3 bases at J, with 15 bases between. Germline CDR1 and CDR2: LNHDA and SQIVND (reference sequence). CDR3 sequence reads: CASSKGLTYDYGYTF. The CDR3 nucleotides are TGTGCCAGTAGTAAGGGACTCACCTACGACTATGGCTACACCTTC.

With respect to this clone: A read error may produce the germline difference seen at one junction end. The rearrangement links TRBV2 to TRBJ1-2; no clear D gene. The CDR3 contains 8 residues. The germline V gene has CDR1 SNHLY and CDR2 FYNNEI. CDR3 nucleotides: TGCGCGAGTGGTAGCTACACCTTC. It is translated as CASGSYTF.

The CDR3 is CASSSSTPGETQYF. CDR3 in DNA: TGTGCCAGCAGCTCGTCAACACCGGGAGAGACCCAGTACTTC. The V gene is TRBV5-6, the J gene TRBJ2-5; D unresolved. The germline CDR1 and CDR2 sequences are SGHDT and YYEEEE. The germline V and J ends were trimmed by 3 bases and 4 bases, with 13 bases remaining between them. CDR3 length equals 14 residues.

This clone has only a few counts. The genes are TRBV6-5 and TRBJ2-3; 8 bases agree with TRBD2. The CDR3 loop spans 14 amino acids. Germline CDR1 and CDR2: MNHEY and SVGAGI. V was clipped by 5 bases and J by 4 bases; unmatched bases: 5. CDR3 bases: TGTGCCAGCAGTAGAGCGGGGGTCCCAGATACGCAGTATTTT. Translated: CASSRAGVPDTQYF.

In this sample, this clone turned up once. The CDR3 nucleotides are TGTGCCAGCAGTGAAGCGCTTCTTGGGGGCGCGAACACCGGGGAGCTGTTTTTT. Translating it yields CASSEALLGGANTGELFF. The V call is TRBV6-1, the J call TRBJ2-2; a weak D match, TRBD1 (6 bases). The V gene lost 0 bases and the J gene lost 0 bases, with 14 bases spanning the gap. Per the germline V gene, CDR1 is MNHNS and CDR2 is SASEGT. This CDR3 has 18 residues.

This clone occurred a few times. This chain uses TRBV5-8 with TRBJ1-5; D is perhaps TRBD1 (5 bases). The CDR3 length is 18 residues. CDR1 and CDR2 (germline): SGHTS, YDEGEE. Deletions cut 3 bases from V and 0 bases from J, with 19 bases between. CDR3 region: CASSSAPTGSISNQPQHF. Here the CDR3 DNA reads TGTGCCAGCAGCTCCGCGCCCACAGGTTCCATTAGCAATCAGCCCCAGCATTTT.

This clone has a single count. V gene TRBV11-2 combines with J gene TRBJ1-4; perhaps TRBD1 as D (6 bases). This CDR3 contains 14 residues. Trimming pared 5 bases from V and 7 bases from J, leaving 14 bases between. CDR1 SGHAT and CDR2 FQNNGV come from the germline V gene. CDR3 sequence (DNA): TGTGCCAGCAGCCAGTTGGGGGGGCGTGAAAAACTGTTTTTT. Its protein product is CASSQLGGREKLFF.

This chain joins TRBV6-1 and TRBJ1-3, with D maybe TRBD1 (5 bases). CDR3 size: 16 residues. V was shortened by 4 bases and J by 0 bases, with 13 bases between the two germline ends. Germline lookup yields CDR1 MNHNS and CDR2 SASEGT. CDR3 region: CASSAGRGHSGNTIYF. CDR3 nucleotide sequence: TGTGCCAGCAGTGCGGGGAGGGGCCACTCTGGAAACACCATATATTTT.

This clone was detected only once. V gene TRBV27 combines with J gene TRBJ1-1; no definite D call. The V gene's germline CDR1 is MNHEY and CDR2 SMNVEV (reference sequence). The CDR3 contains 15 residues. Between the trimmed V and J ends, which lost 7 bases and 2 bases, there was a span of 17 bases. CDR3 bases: TGTGCCAGCATTCGAGGGTCTAGTGGAAACACTGAAGCTTTCTTT. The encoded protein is CASIRGSSGNTEAFF.

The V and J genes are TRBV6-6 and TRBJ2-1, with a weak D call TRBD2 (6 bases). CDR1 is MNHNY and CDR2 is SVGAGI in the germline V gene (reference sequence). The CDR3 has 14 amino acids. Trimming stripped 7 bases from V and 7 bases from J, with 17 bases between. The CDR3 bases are TGTGCCAGCACTCCTCCGGGACTTTCAAATGAGCAGTTCTTC. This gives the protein CASTPPGLSNEQFF.

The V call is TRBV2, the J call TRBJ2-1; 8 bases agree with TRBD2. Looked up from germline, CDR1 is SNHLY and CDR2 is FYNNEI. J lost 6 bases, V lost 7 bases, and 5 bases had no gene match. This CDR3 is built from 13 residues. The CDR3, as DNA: TGTGCCAGCAACCGGGGGGGCCTCAATGAGCAGTTCTTC. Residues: CASNRGGLNEQFF.

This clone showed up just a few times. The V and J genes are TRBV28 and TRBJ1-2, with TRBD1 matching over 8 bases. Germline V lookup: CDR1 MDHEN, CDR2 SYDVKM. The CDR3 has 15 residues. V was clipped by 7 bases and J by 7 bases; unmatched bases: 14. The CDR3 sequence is CASTLGGRGPGGYTF. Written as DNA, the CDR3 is TGTGCCAGCACCTTGGGGGGCAGGGGGCCAGGTGGCTACACCTTC.

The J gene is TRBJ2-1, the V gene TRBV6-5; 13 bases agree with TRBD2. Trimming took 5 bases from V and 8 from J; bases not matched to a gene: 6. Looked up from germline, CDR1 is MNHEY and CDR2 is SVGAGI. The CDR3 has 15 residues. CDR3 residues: CASSAWGTSGDEQFF. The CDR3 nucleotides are TGTGCCAGCAGTGCGTGGGGGACTAGCGGGGATGAGCAGTTCTTC.

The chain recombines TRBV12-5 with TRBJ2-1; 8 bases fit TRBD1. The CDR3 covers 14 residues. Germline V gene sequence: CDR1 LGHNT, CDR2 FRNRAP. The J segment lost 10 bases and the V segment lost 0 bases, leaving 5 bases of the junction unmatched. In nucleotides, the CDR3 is TGTGCTAGTGGTTTGGTATCAACAGGGGGGGAGCAGTTCTTC. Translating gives CASGLVSTGGEQFF. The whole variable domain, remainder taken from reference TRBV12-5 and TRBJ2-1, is DARVTQTPRHKVTEMGQEVTMRCQPILGHNTVFWYRQTMMQGLELLAYFRNRAPLDDSGMPKDRFSAEMPDATLATLKIQPSEPRDSAVYFCASGLVSTGGEQFFGPGTRLTVL.

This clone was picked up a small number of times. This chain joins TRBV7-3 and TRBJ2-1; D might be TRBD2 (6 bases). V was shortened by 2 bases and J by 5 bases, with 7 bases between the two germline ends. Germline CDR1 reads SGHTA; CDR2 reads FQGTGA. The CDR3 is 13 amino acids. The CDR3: CASSLQRDNEQFF. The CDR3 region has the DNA TGTGCCAGCAGCTTACAGCGGGACAATGAGCAGTTCTTC.

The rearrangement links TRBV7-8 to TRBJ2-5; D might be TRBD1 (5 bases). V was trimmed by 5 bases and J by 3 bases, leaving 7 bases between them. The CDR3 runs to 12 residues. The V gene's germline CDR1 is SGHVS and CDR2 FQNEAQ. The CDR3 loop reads CASSPREETQYF. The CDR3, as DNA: TGTGCCAGCAGCCCCAGGGAAGAGACCCAGTACTTC. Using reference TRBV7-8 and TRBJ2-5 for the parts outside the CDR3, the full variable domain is GAGVSQSPRYKVAKRGQDVALRCDPISGHVSLFWYQQALGQGPEFLTYFQNEAQLDKSGLPSDRFFAERPEGSVSTLKIQRTQQEDSAVYLCASSPREETQYFGPGTRLLVL.

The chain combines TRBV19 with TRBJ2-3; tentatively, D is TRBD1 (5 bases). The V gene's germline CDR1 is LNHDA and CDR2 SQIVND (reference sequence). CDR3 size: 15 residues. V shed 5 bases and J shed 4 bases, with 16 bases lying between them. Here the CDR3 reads CASSPDRARADTQYF. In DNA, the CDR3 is TGTGCCAGTAGTCCCGACAGAGCTAGGGCAGATACGCAGTATTTT.

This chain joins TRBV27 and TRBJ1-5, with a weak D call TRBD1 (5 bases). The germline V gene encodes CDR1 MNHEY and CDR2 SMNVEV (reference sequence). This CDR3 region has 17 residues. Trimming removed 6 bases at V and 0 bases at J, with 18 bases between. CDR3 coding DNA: TGTGCCAGCAGAAGGGCAGGGTGGTATCATAGCAATCAGCCCCAGCATTTT. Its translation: CASRRAGWYHSNQPQHF.

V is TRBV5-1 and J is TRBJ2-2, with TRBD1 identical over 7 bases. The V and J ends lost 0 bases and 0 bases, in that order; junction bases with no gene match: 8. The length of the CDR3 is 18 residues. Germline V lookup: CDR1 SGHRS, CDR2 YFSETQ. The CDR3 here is CASSLDVTGPANTGELFF. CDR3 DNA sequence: TGCGCCAGCAGCTTGGATGTGACAGGGCCCGCGAACACCGGGGAGCTGTTTTTT. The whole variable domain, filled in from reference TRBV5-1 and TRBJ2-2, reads KAGVTQTPRYLIKTRGQQVTLSCSPISGHRSVSWYQQTPGQGLQFLFEYFSETQRNKGNFPGRFSGRQFSNSRSEMNVSTLELGDSALYLCASSLDVTGPANTGELFFGEGSRLTVL.

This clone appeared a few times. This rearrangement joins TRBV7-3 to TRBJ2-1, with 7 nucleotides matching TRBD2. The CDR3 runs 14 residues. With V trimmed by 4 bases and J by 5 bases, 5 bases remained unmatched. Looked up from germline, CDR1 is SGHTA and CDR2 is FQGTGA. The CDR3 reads CASSYGGSNNEQFF. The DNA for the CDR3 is TGTGCCAGCAGCTACGGGGGGAGCAACAATGAGCAGTTCTTC. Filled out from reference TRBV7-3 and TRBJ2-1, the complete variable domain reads GAGVSQTPSNKVTEKGKYVELRCDPISGHTALYWYRQSLGQGPEFLIYFQGTGAADDSGLPNDRFFAVRPEGSVSTLKIQRTERGDSAVYLCASSYGGSNNEQFFGPGTRLTVL.

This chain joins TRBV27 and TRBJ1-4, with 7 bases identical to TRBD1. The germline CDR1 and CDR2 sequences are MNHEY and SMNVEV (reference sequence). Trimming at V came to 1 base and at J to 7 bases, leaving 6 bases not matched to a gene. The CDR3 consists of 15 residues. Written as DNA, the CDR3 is TGTGCCAGCAGTTTATATAGGGGGCTCGGTGAAAAACTGTTTTTT. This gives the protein CASSLYRGLGEKLFF.

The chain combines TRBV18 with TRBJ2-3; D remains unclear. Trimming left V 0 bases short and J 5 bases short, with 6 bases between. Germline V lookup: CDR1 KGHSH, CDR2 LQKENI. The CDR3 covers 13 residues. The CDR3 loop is CASSPPELDTQYF. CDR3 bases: TGTGCCAGCTCACCACCGGAGTTAGATACGCAGTATTTT.

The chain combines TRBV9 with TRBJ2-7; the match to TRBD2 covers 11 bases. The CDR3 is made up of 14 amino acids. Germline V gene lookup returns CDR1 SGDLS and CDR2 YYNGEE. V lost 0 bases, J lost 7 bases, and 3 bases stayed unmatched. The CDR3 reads CASSVVAGGSEQYF. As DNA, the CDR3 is TGTGCCAGCAGCGTAGTAGCGGGAGGGTCAGAGCAGTACTTC. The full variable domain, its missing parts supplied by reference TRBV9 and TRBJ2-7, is DSGVTQTPKHLITATGQRVTLRCSPRSGDLSVYWYQQSLDQGLQFLIQYYNGEERAKGNILERFSAQQFPDLHSELNLSSLELGDSALYFCASSVVAGGSEQYFGPGTRLTVT.

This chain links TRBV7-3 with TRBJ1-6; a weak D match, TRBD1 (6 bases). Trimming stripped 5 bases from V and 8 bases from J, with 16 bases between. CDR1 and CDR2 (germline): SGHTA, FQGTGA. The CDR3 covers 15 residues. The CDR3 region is CASSLRDKGHSPLHF. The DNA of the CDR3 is TGTGCCAGCAGCCTCCGGGACAAGGGCCATTCACCCCTCCACTTT.